One and the same sample provided the 14 T cell receptor beta chains below, sequenced in a study of prognosis after radiotherapy for stage I lung cancer. Template was genomic DNA; TCR beta CDR3 amplified in two multiplex PCR rounds. Amplification during the initial PCR round employed primers specific to each TRBV and TRBJ gene. TCRdb analysed the multiplex PCR reads with MiXCR anew, one entry per CDR3 protein. The sample holds about 25,000 distinct CDR3 sequences, 40% seen once. The sample consisted of PBMCs, taken before or after stereotactic body radiation therapy (not recorded which). The receptors shown here come from a donor older than 45 with non-small cell lung cancer.

On this clonotype itself: Since a far larger clone is one base different, this is likely a read error. This chain's CDR3 is CASSLTGSLTDMQYF. CDR3 sequence (DNA): TGTGCCAGCAGCTTGACAGGGAGCCTCACAGATATGCAGTATTTT. V is TRBV7-9 and J is TRBJ2-3; 7 bases are a match to TRBD1. CDR3 length: 15 amino acids. Germline values: CDR1 SEHNR, CDR2 FQNEAQ (reference sequence).

The V gene is TRBV19, the J gene TRBJ1-4; D perhaps matches TRBD1 (6 bases). V was cut by 8 bases and J by 0 bases, with 13 bases left in between. The CDR3 is 15 residues long. The germline V gene encodes CDR1 LNHDA and CDR2 SQIVND (reference sequence). The CDR3 is CASGWQGTTNEKLFF. CDR3 in DNA: TGTGCCAGTGGTTGGCAGGGGACAACTAATGAAAAACTGTTTTTT.

The rearrangement uses TRBV25-1 and TRBJ2-2, with TRBD2 identical over 11 bases. Per the germline V gene, CDR1 is MGHDK and CDR2 is SYGVNS. V trimming: 1 base; J trimming: 4 bases; junction bases outside the gene matches: 11. The length of the CDR3 is 19 residues. The CDR3 DNA is TGTGCCAGCAGTGAATCCGGGTTAGCGGGAGGGCTGTTCACCGGGGAGCTGTTTTTT. It yields the protein CASSESGLAGGLFTGELFF.

The chain combines TRBV3-1 with TRBJ1-5; D may be TRBD1 (5 bases). CDR3 length: 15 amino acids. Germline values: CDR1 LGHDT, CDR2 YNNKEL (reference sequence). Trimming took 4 bases from V and 4 from J, leaving 14 bases between them. This CDR3 is CASSPGLEPNQPQHF. DNA of the CDR3: TGTGCCAGCAGCCCAGGGCTGGAGCCGAATCAGCCCCAGCATTTT.

This clonotype has only one observation. The chain employs TRBV6-2 or TRBV6-3 and TRBJ2-7, with D perhaps matching TRBD1 (6 bases). Trimming stripped 0 bases from V and 2 bases from J, with 14 bases between. Germline CDR1 and CDR2: MNHEY and SVGEGT. The CDR3 covers 16 residues. CDR3 residues: CASSYSNTGHPYEQYF. The CDR3 DNA follows: TGTGCCAGCAGTTACTCCAATACAGGGCACCCCTACGAGCAGTACTTC.

With respect to this clonotype: A read error may account for a junction end that differs from germline. The CDR3 sequence: CASSSTTRDSSGSTPQCGYAVF. CDR3 sequence (DNA): TGTGCCAGCAGTTCCACCACAAGAGACTCTAGCGGGAGTACCCCCCAATGTGGATACGCAGTATTT. J is TRBJ2-3 and V is TRBV6-2 or TRBV6-3; 10 nucleotides align to TRBD2. CDR3 length equals 22 residues. Germline assignment: CDR1 MNHEY and CDR2 SVGEGT.

This clonotype was counted many times. The chain joins TRBV10-3 to TRBJ2-2; D is ambiguous. The CDR3 runs to 14 residues. With 0 bases removed from V and 7 bases from J, the gap between germline ends came to 9 bases. CDR1 and CDR2 from the germline V gene are ENHRY and SYGVKD. CDR3 residues: CAISESRWDGELFF. CDR3 DNA: TGTGCCATCAGTGAGTCTAGGTGGGACGGGGAGCTGTTTTTT.

This clonotype was counted at least ten times. The chain uses TRBV3-1 and TRBJ2-3; 8 nucleotides line up with TRBD1. CDR3 length: 15 residues. Germline loops: CDR1 LGHDT, CDR2 YNNKEL (reference sequence). V lost 4 bases to trimming and J lost 0 bases; unmatched junction nucleotides: 3. CDR3 bases: TGTGCCAGCAGCCGACGGACAGGGAGCACAGATACGCAGTATTTT. Amino acids: CASSRRTGSTDTQYF.

In this sample, this clonotype turned up once. A much larger clone is a single base away; this may be a read error. V gene TRBV10-3 combines with J gene TRBJ1-2; TRBD1 matches 8 bases. CDR1 ENHRY and CDR2 SYGVKD come from the germline V gene. J lost 8 bases, V lost 7 bases, and 9 bases had no gene match. The CDR3 covers 13 residues. The DNA of the CDR3 is TGTGCCATCATTCCCGGACAGGGCTCAGGCTACACCTTC. This codes for CAIIPGQGSGYTF.

This clonotype was seen only once. Since a far larger clone is one base different, this is likely a read error. The gene calls are TRBV6-4 and TRBJ2-7; a possible D gene is TRBD2 (5 bases). Trimming removed 7 bases at V and 0 bases at J, with 22 bases between. In germline, CDR1 is MRHNA, CDR2 SNTAGT. The CDR3 is 17 amino acids. The CDR3 DNA reads as TGTGCCAGCATTAAGGTAGGACTCCACACCTACTCCTACGAGCAGTACTTC. This sequence encodes CASIKVGLHTYSYEQYF.

The chain joins TRBV12-3 or TRBV12-4 to TRBJ2-2, with D perhaps matching TRBD2 (5 bases). Trimming pared 4 bases from V and 4 bases from J, leaving 13 bases between. The CDR3 is 15 amino acids. The CDR3 sequence is CASSWRWRATGELFF. CDR3 coding DNA: TGTGCCAGCAGTTGGCGGTGGCGGGCCACCGGGGAGCTGTTTTTT.

This clonotype was detected many times. The J gene is TRBJ2-5, the V gene TRBV20-1; 9 nucleotides agree with TRBD2. CDR1 and CDR2 (germline): DFQATT, SNEGSKA (reference sequence). The CDR3 runs 18 residues. V gave up 4 bases and J gave up 1 base; unmatched junction bases: 16. The chain's CDR3 is CSAKSGVTSGALQETQYF. As DNA, the CDR3 is TGCAGTGCTAAATCCGGTGTGACTAGCGGAGCCCTCCAAGAGACCCAGTACTTC.

At least ten counts were recorded for this clonotype. The V call is TRBV5-6, the J call TRBJ2-7; possible D gene TRBD1, 6 bases. This CDR3 has 14 amino acids. Between the trimmed V and J ends, which lost 0 bases and 4 bases, there was a span of 11 bases. The germline gives CDR1 SGHDT, CDR2 YYEEEE. CDR3 nucleotide sequence: TGTGCCAGCAGCTTGGGGTCAGGGGATTACGAGCAGTACTTC. It codes for CASSLGSGDYEQYF.

This clonotype is medium-sized. The rearrangement links TRBV6-2 or TRBV6-3 to TRBJ1-5; D is uncertain. Trimming took 4 bases from V and 4 from J, leaving 11 bases between them. Germline CDR1 and CDR2: MNHEY and SVGEGT. The CDR3 length is 14 residues. The CDR3 bases are TGTGCCAGCAGTTCCCGGACGGGAAATCAGCCCCAGCATTTT. It specifies CASSSRTGNQPQHF.